The 2 T cell receptor beta chains reported below all come from one sample, sequenced in a study of control samples from healthy donors and cancer patients. Only in-frame clones appear in the TCRdb table, and some are missing; sequencing was by immunoSEQ multiplex PCR. The sample consists of about 410,000 clones, around nine tenths of them appearing once. The sample taken for sequencing was PBMCs. All receptors derive from a man in his forties with head and neck cancer.

The chain links TRBV5-4 to TRBJ2-5, with 9 positions matching TRBD1. V lost 2 bases, J lost 6 bases, and 8 bases stayed unmatched. The CDR3 extends over 15 amino acids. Germline V gene lookup returns CDR1 SGHNT and CDR2 YYREEE (reference sequence). The CDR3 here is CASSLTMGQGQTQYF. CDR3 in DNA: TGTGCCAGCAGCTTAACTATGGGACAGGGTCAGACCCAGTACTTC.

The chain has TRBV19 and TRBJ1-4, with 7 bases aligning to TRBD1. V was clipped by 5 bases and J by 3 bases; unmatched bases: 6. The CDR3 is 15 residues long. CDR1 and CDR2 from the germline V gene are LNHDA and SQIVND (reference sequence). CDR3 amino acids: CASSSGTAPNEKLFF. The CDR3 nucleotides read TGTGCCAGTAGTTCCGGGACAGCTCCTAATGAAAAACTGTTTTTT.